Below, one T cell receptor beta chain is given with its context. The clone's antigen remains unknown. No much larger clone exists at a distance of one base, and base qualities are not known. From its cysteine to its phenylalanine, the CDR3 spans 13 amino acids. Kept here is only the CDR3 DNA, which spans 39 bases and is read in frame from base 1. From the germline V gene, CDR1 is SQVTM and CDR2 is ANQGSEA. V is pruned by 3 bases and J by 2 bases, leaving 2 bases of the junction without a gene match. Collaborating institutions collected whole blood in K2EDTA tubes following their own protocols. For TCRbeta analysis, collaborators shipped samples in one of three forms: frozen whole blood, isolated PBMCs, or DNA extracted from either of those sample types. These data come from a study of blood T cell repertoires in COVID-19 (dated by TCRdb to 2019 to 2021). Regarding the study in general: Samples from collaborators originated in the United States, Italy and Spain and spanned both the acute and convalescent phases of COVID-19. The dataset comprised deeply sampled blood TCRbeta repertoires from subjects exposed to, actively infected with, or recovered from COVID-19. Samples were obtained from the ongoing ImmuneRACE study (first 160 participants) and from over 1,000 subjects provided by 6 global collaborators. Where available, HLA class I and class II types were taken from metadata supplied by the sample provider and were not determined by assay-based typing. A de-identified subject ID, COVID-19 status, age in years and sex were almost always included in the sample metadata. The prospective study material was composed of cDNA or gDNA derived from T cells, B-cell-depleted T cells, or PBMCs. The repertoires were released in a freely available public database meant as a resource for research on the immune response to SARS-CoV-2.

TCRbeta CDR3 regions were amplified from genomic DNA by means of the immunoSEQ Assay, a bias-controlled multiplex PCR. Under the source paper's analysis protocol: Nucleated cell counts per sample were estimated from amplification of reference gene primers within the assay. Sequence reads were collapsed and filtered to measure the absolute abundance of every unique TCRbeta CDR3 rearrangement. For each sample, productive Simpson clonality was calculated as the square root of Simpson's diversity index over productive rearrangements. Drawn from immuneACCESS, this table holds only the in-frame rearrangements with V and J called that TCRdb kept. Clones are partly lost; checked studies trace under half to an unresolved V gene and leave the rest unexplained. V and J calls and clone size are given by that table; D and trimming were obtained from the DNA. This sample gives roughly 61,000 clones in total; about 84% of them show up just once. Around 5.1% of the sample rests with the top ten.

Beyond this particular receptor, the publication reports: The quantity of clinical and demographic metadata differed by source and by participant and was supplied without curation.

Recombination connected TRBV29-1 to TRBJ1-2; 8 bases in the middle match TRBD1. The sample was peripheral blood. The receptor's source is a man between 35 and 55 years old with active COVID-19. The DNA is TGCAGCGTTGACAGGGGGCCCAACTATGGCTACACCTTC. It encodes CSVDRGPNYGYTF.